This TCR beta chain comes out of a study of T cells after yellow fever vaccination. Whole-study context: Where fractions had low cell numbers, libraries were prepared from them with the SMART-Seq v4 Ultra Low Input RNA kit.

Via MiXCR, TCRdb re-called the 5' RACE reads, giving one row per CDR3 protein. The sample carries around 140,000 distinct CDR3 sequences, over 7% recorded once. Germline CDR1 SGHTA, CDR2 FQGNSA. V lost 0 bases and J 3 bases, leaving 11 bases between the germline ends. The CDR3 spans 16 residues. In its sample, this clonotype was seen many times. This receptor was taken from a man aged 30-40 years who received the YFV17D yellow fever vaccine. This specimen was CD4+ T cells sorted from PBMCs, taken 5 days after the yellow fever booster vaccination. This chain joins TRBV7-2 and TRBJ2-2; TRBD2 is a possible D gene (6 bases). In nucleotides, the CDR3 is TGTGCCAGCAGCTTAGCGGGAGGTTACTACACCGGGGAGCTGTTTTTT. It encodes CASSLAGGYYTGELFF.